These 21 T cell receptor beta chains originate from one sample sequenced in a study of blood T cell repertoires in COVID-19. TCRdb's table, derived via immunoSEQ multiplex PCR, lists solely in-frame clones and lacks some. The sample includes 200,000 or so clones, more than 65% of them seen just once. Sequenced sample: peripheral blood. The origin of the receptors is a human donor in a cohort sampled during active COVID-19.

The rearrangement uses TRBV7-8 and TRBJ2-5; tentatively, D is TRBD1 (5 bases). This CDR3 region has 14 residues. Per germline, CDR1 SGHVS and CDR2 FQNEAQ. V was trimmed by 5 bases and J by 5 bases, leaving 15 bases between them. The CDR3 reads CASSPKGVGETQYF. The CDR3 DNA reads as TGTGCCAGCAGCCCGAAAGGGGTGGGGGAGACCCAGTACTTC.

This clone occurred a few times. V is TRBV7-9 and J is TRBJ2-4; TRBD1 is a possible D gene (6 bases). The CDR3 totals 16 residues. Germline V gene data show CDR1 as SEHNR and CDR2 as FQNEAQ (reference sequence). V was clipped by 5 bases and J by 1 base, with 15 bases between them. As DNA, the CDR3 is TGTGCCAGCAGCCCGCCTACAGGGAGCGCCAAAAACATTCAGTACTTC. As protein: CASSPPTGSAKNIQYF.

Judged by abundance, this clone is medium-sized (0.01 to 0.1%). The gene calls are TRBV15 and TRBJ2-2; no clear D gene. Trimming took 2 bases from V and 7 from J, leaving 2 bases between them. There are 11 residues in the CDR3. Germline V gene lookup returns CDR1 LNHNV and CDR2 YYDKDF (reference sequence). The CDR3 bases are TGTGCCACCAGCAGATACGGGGAGCTGTTTTTT. Translating it yields CATSRYGELFF.

The V and J genes are TRBV28 and TRBJ1-4; D might be TRBD1 (6 bases). CDR1 and CDR2 (germline): MDHEN, SYDVKM. Between the trimmed V and J ends, which lost 6 bases and 4 bases, there was a span of 12 bases. The CDR3 consists of 14 residues. The CDR3: CASSPTGHNEKLFF. CDR3 nucleotide sequence: TGTGCCAGCAGCCCGACAGGACATAATGAAAAACTGTTTTTT.

The rearrangement links TRBV6-2 or TRBV6-3 to TRBJ1-3, with D unclear. V was shortened by 3 bases and J by 0 bases, with 27 bases between the two germline ends. This CDR3 is 21 amino acids long. Germline V gene sequence: CDR1 MNHEY, CDR2 SVGEGT. The CDR3 nucleotides read TGTGCCAGCAGTTATCGGGTAGTCGGAAGACCCCTCTCGAGCTCTGGAAACACCATATATTTT. Translated, it gives CASSYRVVGRPLSSSGNTIYF.

The chain has TRBV12-3 or TRBV12-4 and TRBJ1-1; D is unresolved. Trimming took 6 bases from V and 7 from J, leaving 15 bases between them. This CDR3 region has 13 residues. CDR3 sequence: CASRHSPPDEAFF. The CDR3 DNA is TGTGCCAGCAGGCACAGTCCACCCGATGAAGCTTTCTTT.

The CDR3 spells CASSSFSGSGAEQYF. CDR3 bases: TGTGCCAGCAGCTCATTTAGCGGGAGTGGCGCCGAGCAGTACTTC. This chain links TRBV5-6 with TRBJ2-7, with 9 nucleotides matching TRBD2. There are 15 residues in the CDR3. Germline values: CDR1 SGHDT, CDR2 YYEEEE. V gave up 3 bases and J gave up 6 bases; unmatched junction bases: 10.

This chain uses TRBV4-1 with TRBJ2-7, with TRBD2 as a possible D gene (6 bases). CDR1 MGHRA and CDR2 YSYEKL come from the germline V gene. This CDR3 is 15 amino acids long. The germline V and J ends were trimmed by 2 bases and 7 bases, with 18 bases remaining between them. The CDR3 nucleotides read TGCGCCAGCAGCCAAACCCCAGAGGGCGCGGGGGAGCAGTACTTC. Translating it yields CASSQTPEGAGEQYF.

The chain uses TRBV9 and TRBJ2-3; 7 nucleotides match TRBD2. The CDR3 loop spans 17 amino acids. Per the germline V gene, CDR1 is SGDLS and CDR2 is YYNGEE. Germline trimming cut 3 bases from V and 4 bases from J; bases unmatched to any gene: 14. The DNA of the CDR3 is TGTGCCAGCAGCGCCTGGGGCCTAGCGGCGACGGCAGATACGCAGTATTTT. This codes for CASSAWGLAATADTQYF.

This sequence joins TRBV28 and TRBJ1-5; weak D call: TRBD1 (5 bases). Trimming removed 6 bases at V and 3 bases at J, with 9 bases between. Looked up from germline, CDR1 is MDHEN and CDR2 is SYDVKM. The CDR3 contains 13 residues. CDR3 nucleotides: TGTGCCAGCAGACCAGGGTTCAATCAGCCCCAGCATTTT. Translating it yields CASRPGFNQPQHF.

This clone came up a few times. The rearrangement uses TRBV28 and TRBJ1-2; D perhaps matches TRBD1 (6 bases). V lost 5 bases and J lost 4, with 14 bases in between. Looked up from germline, CDR1 is MDHEN and CDR2 is SYDVKM. The CDR3 has 14 amino acids. CDR3 DNA: TGTGCCAGCAGTGGGGGGGCCTGGGGCTATGGCTACACCTTC. This sequence encodes CASSGGAWGYGYTF.

As regards this clone: One end of the junction does not line up with germline, which may come from a read error. CDR3 coding DNA: TGTGCCAGCAGTGAAGGAGCCGCGGGCCACTATGACTACACCTTC. It specifies CASSEGAAGHYDYTF. This chain links TRBV2 with TRBJ1-2; D is uncertain. CDR3 length: 15 residues. From germline, CDR1 is SNHLY and CDR2 FYNNEI.

This clone was counted a few times. The V and J genes are TRBV19 and TRBJ1-1, with TRBD1 identical over 8 bases. In germline, CDR1 is LNHDA, CDR2 SQIVND (reference sequence). Trimming took 2 bases from V and 1 from J; bases not matched to a gene: 6. The CDR3 loop spans 16 amino acids. The CDR3 protein is CASSISGTGRNTEAFF. The DNA of the CDR3 is TGTGCCAGTAGTATATCCGGGACAGGCCGGAACACTGAAGCTTTCTTT.

This rearrangement joins TRBV24-1 to TRBJ2-2, with D tentatively TRBD2 (5 bases). The CDR3 is 16 residues long. Germline V gene data show CDR1 as KGHDR and CDR2 as SFDVKD. Trimming took 4 bases from V and 7 from J, leaving 18 bases between them. CDR3 amino acids: CATSDRTQMVLGELFF. Here the CDR3 DNA reads TGTGCCACCAGTGACCGGACTCAAATGGTGCTCGGGGAGCTGTTTTTT.

This chain uses TRBV6-5 with TRBJ2-2; 8 bases align to TRBD2. The CDR3 extends over 15 amino acids. Germline CDR1 MNHEY, CDR2 SVGAGI. V shed 5 bases, J shed 5 bases, and the junction held 7 bases outside the gene matches. The CDR3 reads CASSPLAGTTGELFF. CDR3 nucleotide sequence: TGTGCCAGCAGTCCCTTAGCGGGAACAACCGGGGAGCTGTTTTTT.

This clone was seen a single time. The chain has TRBV6-5 and TRBJ1-5; a weak D match, TRBD1 (6 bases). The V end was cut by 7 bases, the J end by 5 bases, with 15 bases between. CDR3 size: 14 residues. Germline V CDR1 and CDR2: MNHEY, SVGAGI. Written as DNA, the CDR3 is TGTGCCAGCACCGTAACAGGGCCAGATCAGCCCCAGCATTTT. This gives the protein CASTVTGPDQPQHF.

The rearrangement uses TRBV28 and TRBJ2-2, with D tentatively TRBD2 (5 bases). CDR1 is MDHEN and CDR2 is SYDVKM in the germline V gene. The V and J ends lost 4 bases and 6 bases respectively, with 12 bases between them. This CDR3 has 14 residues. The CDR3 DNA reads TGTGCCAGCAGTTATCGCGGGCTGCCCGGGGAGCTGTTTTTT. Encoded protein: CASSYRGLPGELFF.

CDR3 nucleotides: TGCGCCAGCAGGTCACAGACCCAGAACTATGGCTACACCTTC. Encoded protein: CASRSQTQNYGYTF. The chain has TRBV10-2 and TRBJ1-2; D is ambiguous. The V end lost 6 bases, the J end lost 2 bases, and 13 bases lay between the germline ends. Germline lookup yields CDR1 WSHSY and CDR2 SAAADI. The CDR3 is made up of 14 amino acids.

CDR3 DNA: TGCGCCAGCAGCCCCACAAGCGGGTGGAGCACAGATACGCAGTATTTT. Translated, it gives CASSPTSGWSTDTQYF. The rearrangement uses TRBV4-1 and TRBJ2-3, with a tentative D call TRBD2 (6 bases). The germline V gene encodes CDR1 MGHRA and CDR2 YSYEKL. This CDR3 region has 16 residues. Trimming shortened V by 4 bases and J by 0 bases, and 14 bases separated the two germline ends.

The CDR3 nucleotides read TGTGCCAGCTCACTTCTAAACGATCGGAACACTGAAGCTTTCTTT. Protein sequence: CASSLLNDRNTEAFF. V and J are TRBV18 and TRBJ1-1; D gene unclear. V lost 4 bases and J lost 1, with 13 bases in between. The CDR3 is made up of 15 amino acids. CDR1 is KGHSH, CDR2 LQKENI, per germline.

The chain couples TRBV7-9 to TRBJ1-1; a possible D gene is TRBD1 (5 bases). The CDR3 covers 12 residues. Per germline, CDR1 SEHNR and CDR2 FQNEAQ (reference sequence). V gave up 11 bases and J gave up 6 bases, with 16 bases separating them. The CDR3 region has the DNA TGTGCCGGGGCTGAAGGCAGTTCTGAAGCTTTCTTT. It encodes CAGAEGSSEAFF.